This TCR beta chain emerged from a study of control samples from healthy donors and cancer patients. Data came from immunoSEQ multiplex PCR; TCRdb stores just in-frame clones and leaves some out. The sample yields 63,000 or so clones, 75% to 90% seen once. Germline CDR1 and CDR2: SGHTA and FQGNSA. The CDR3 sequence is 14 residues long. Trimming removed 5 bases from V and 7 bases from J, with 15 bases in between. Sequencing was done on a sample of blood. The chain has TRBV7-2 and TRBJ1-5; D is undetermined. The receptor's source is a man aged 50 to 59 in good health. The CDR3 protein is CASSPESGTQPQHF. The CDR3 DNA follows: TGTGCCAGCAGCCCGGAATCTGGTACACAGCCCCAGCATTTT.